The entry below gives a single T cell receptor beta chain sequence along with its context. The data were obtained in a study of blood T cell repertoires in COVID-19. Background on the study: Acute-phase and convalescent COVID-19 samples originated in the United States, Italy and Spain. PBMCs, B-cell-depleted T cells, or T cells provided the cDNA or gDNA that made up the material.

The germline V gene encodes CDR1 MDHEN and CDR2 SYDVKM. CDR3 length equals 16 residues. V shed 5 bases and J 1 base; nucleotides not matched to a gene: 6. In Seattle, patients joined the study during active infection and were tracked longitudinally. Repertoires were generated with immunoSEQ multiplex PCR, while TCRdb's copy carries only in-frame clones and drops some. Of about 160,000 clones in the sample, approximately 87% were seen once. The rearrangement uses TRBV28 and TRBJ2-3; 10 bases are a match to TRBD2. This TCR was recovered from a woman in her seventies with COVID-19, enrolled during active disease. Sequenced sample: peripheral blood. CDR3 protein: CASSQAGLAGTDTQYF. The CDR3 DNA reads TGTGCCAGCAGTCAGGCCGGACTAGCGGGCACAGATACGCAGTATTTT.